The subject of this entry is one T cell receptor (beta chain). Its cognate antigen has yet to be identified. Base qualities are missing; no much larger clone stands one base away. The data were obtained in a study of radiotherapy plus CTLA-4 blockade in lung cancer (dated by TCRdb to the late 2010s). In the study overall: Among the enrolled patients, about 19% had an objective response, and less than 40% reached disease control.

General conclusions and limits of the study: The strongest predictors of response, as reported, were early dynamic changes in blood T cell clones along with a rise in serum interferon-beta after radiation. After treatment with radiotherapy and ipilimumab, TCR clones that originated in tumors expanded in peripheral blood.

Deletion took 4 bases off V and 4 bases off J, with a span of 9 bases between the germline ends. CDR1 and CDR2 (SGHRS, YFSETQ) derive from the germline V gene. Spanning cysteine to phenylalanine, the CDR3 consists of 12 amino acids. The DNA shown is the 36-base CDR3, in frame from base 1. The protocol used for the library was the immunoSEQ multiplex PCR assay. Held by TCRdb, this immuneACCESS table contains in-frame sequences only and omits some clones. Under half of the omission traces to an unresolved V gene where checked; the cause of the rest is unknown. Counted in this sample were tens of thousands of clones; around 87% of them appeared once. Of the sample, roughly 17% falls within the top ten clones. Focal radiation therapy combined with CTLA-4 blockade (ipilimumab) was tested in patients with chemo-refractory metastatic non-small-cell lung cancer.

Recombination connected TRBV5-1 to TRBJ2-7; TRBD1 could be the D gene, as 6 bases match. This specimen was peripheral blood, taken from a patient treated with radiotherapy plus ipilimumab. The receptor comes from a human donor with non-small cell lung cancer that progressed on radiotherapy plus ipilimumab. The DNA sequence is TGCGCCAGCAGCGTACAGGGTTACGAGCAGTACTTC. This yields the protein CASSVQGYEQYF.